This TCR beta chain was captured by sequencing in a study of PD-1 and CTLA-4 blockade in melanoma. The table lists this clone with a count of one. Method: immunoSEQ multiplex PCR; TCRdb's copy keeps in-frame clones and lacks some. The sample records 25,000 to 35,000 clones, 75% to 95% being singletons. The germline gives CDR1 SGHAT, CDR2 FQNNGV. The V gene end was trimmed by 3 bases and the J gene end by 1 base; junction bases not matched to a gene: 3. The CDR3 has 15 residues. This clonotype was obtained from a human donor with melanoma. This chain joins TRBV11-2 and TRBJ1-1; TRBD1 aligns across 9 bases. The sequences come from CD8+ T cells from peripheral blood, collected from a patient given anti-PD-1 treatment. CDR3 nucleotides: TGTGCCAGCAGCTTCCCGGGACAGGGGAACACTGAAGCTTTCTTT. This codes for CASSFPGQGNTEAFF. The full variable domain, in which reference TRBV11-2 and TRBJ1-1 provide the parts outside the CDR3, is EAGVAQSPRYKIIEKRQSVAFWCNPISGHATLYWYQQILGQGPKLLIQFQNNGVVDDSQLPKDRFSAERLKGVDSTLKIQPAKLEDSAVYLCASSFPGQGNTEAFFGQGTRLTVV.